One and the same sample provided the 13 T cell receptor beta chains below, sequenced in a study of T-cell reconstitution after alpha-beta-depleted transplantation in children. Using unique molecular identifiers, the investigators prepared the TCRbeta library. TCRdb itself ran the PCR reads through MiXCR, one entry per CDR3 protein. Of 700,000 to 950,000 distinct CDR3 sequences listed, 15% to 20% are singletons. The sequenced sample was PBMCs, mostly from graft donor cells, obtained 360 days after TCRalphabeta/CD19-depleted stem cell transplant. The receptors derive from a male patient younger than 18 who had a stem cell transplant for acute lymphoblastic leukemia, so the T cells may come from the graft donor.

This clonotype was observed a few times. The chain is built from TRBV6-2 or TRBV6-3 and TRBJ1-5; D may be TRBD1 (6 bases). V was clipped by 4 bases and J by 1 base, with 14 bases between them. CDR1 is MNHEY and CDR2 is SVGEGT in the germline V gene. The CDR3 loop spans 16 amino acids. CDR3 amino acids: CASSSQGPVSNQPQHF. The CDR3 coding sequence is TGTGCCAGCAGTTCTCAGGGGCCGGTGAGCAATCAGCCCCAGCATTTT.

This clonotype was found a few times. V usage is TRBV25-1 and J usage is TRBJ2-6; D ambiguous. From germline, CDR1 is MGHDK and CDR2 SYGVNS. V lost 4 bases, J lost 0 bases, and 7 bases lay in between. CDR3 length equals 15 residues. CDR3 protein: CASSARNSGANVLTF. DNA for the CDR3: TGTGCCAGCAGTGCGAGGAACTCTGGGGCCAACGTCCTGACTTTC.

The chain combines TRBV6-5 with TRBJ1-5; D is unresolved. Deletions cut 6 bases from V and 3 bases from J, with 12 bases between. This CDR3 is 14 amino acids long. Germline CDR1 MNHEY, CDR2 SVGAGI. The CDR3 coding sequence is TGTGCCAGCAGAAGAAATCGGAACAATCAGCCCCAGCATTTT. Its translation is CASRRNRNNQPQHF.

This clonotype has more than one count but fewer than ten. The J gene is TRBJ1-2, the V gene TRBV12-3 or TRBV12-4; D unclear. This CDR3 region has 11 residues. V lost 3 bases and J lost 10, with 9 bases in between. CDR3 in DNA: TGTGCCAGCAGTTTCTTTTCAGCCTACACCTTC. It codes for CASSFFSAYTF.

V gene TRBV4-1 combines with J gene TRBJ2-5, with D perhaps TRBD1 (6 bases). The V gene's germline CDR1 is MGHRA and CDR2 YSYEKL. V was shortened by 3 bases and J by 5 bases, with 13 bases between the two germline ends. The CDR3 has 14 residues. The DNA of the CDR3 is TGCGCCAGCAGCCAGGGGGCACCTCCCGAGACCCAGTACTTC. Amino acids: CASSQGAPPETQYF.

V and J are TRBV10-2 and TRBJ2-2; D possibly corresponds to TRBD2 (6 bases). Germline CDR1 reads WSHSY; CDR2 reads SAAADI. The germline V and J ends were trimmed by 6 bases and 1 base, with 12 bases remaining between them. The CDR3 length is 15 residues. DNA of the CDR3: TGCGCCAGCAGAAGGGGTAGCGGGAACACCGGGGAGCTGTTTTTT. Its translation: CASRRGSGNTGELFF.

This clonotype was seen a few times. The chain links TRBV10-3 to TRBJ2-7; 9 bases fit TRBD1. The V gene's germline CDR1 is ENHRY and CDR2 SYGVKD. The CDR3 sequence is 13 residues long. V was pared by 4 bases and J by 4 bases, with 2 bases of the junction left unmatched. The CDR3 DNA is TGTGCCATCAGTGTACAGGGGGCTTACGAGCAGTACTTC. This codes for CAISVQGAYEQYF.

CDR3 nucleotide sequence: TGTGCCAGCAGTGAATATCCCGGGCCGGTTGAGACCCAGTACTTC. Its translation is CASSEYPGPVETQYF. V usage is TRBV25-1 and J usage is TRBJ2-5; no definite D call. V was clipped by 0 bases and J by 5 bases, with 13 bases between them. This CDR3 has 15 amino acids. The germline CDR1 and CDR2 sequences are MGHDK and SYGVNS. The full variable domain, completed using reference TRBV25-1 and TRBJ2-5, is EADIYQTPRYLVIGTGKKITLECSQTMGHDKMYWYQQDPGMELHLIHYSYGVNSTEKGDLSSESTVSRIRTEHFPLTLESARPSHTSQYLCASSEYPGPVETQYFGPGTRLLVL.

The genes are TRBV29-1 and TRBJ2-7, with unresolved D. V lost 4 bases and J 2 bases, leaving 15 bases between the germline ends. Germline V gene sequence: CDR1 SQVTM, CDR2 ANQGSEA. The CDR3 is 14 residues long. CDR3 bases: TGCAGCGTTGCCCTGGCCCACCGTCCCTACGAGCAGTACTTC. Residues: CSVALAHRPYEQYF.

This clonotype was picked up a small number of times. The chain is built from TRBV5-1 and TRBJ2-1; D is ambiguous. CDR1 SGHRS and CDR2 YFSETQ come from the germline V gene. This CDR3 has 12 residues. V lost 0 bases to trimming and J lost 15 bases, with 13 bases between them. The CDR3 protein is CASSLAVGLRFF. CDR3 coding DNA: TGCGCCAGCAGCTTGGCCGTCGGCTTGCGGTTCTTC.

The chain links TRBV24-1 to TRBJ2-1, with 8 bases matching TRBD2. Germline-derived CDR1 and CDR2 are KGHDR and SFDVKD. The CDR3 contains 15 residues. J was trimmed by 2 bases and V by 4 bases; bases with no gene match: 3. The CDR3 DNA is TGTGCCACCAGTGACCCGACTAGCGCCTACAATGAGCAGTTCTTC. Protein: CATSDPTSAYNEQFF.

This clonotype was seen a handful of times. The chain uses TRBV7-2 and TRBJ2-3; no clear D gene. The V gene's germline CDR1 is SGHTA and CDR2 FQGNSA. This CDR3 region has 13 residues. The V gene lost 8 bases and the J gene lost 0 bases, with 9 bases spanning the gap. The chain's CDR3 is CASARISTDTQYF. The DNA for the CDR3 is TGTGCCAGCGCCCGGATTAGCACAGATACGCAGTATTTT.

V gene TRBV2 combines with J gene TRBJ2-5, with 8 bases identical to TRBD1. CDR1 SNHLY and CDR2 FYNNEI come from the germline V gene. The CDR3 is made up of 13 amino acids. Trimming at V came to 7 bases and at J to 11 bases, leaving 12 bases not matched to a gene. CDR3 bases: TGTGCCAGCACCGACAGGGGAAGGGGGTCGCAGTACTTC. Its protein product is CASTDRGRGSQYF.